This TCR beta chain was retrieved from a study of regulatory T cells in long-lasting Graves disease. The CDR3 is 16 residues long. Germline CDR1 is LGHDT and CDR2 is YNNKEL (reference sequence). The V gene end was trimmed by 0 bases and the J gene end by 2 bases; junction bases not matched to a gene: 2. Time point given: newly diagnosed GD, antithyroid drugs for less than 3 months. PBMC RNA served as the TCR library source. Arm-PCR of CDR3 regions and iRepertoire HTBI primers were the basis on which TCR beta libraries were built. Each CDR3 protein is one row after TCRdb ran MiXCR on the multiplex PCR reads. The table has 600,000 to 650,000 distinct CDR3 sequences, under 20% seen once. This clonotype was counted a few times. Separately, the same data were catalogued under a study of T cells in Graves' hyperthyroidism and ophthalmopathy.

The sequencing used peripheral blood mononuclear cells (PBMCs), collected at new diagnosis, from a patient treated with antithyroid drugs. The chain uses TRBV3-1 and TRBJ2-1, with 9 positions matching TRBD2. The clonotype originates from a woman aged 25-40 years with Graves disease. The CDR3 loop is CASSQERLAAYNEQFF. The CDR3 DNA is TGTGCCAGCAGCCAAGAAAGACTAGCGGCCTACAATGAGCAGTTCTTC.